The 25 T cell receptor beta chains below all came from one sample that was sequenced in a study of vaccination and CD4 T cells after COVID-19. No antigens are known for them. Stated treatment: roughly nine-day PBMC culture with coronavirus spike peptide pools or control peptides (ViraFEST assay). Sequencing of cultured CD4+ T cell DNA used the Oncomine TCR Beta short-read assay. TCRdb reprocessed the PCR reads with MiXCR, giving one entry per CDR3 protein. Of 15,000 or so distinct CDR3 sequences detected, around 30% appear once; the ten largest clones hold 17%. The sequenced material came from cultured CD4+ T cells from blood. Every receptor here comes from a human donor with COVID-19.

Relative to its sample, this clonotype is large (0.1 to 1%). J is TRBJ1-5 and V is TRBV6-2 or TRBV6-3; D gene unclear. V dropped 2 bases and J dropped 5 bases, with 4 bases sitting between them. The CDR3 extends over 12 amino acids. Germline CDR1 is MNHEY and CDR2 is SVGEGT. CDR3 residues: CASSYRDQPQHF. The CDR3 bases are TGTGCCAGCAGTTACAGAGATCAGCCCCAGCATTTT.

The chain uses TRBV19 and TRBJ1-2, with TRBD1 matching 9 bases. The germline gives CDR1 LNHDA, CDR2 SQIVND (reference sequence). The CDR3 runs to 15 residues. V was pared by 8 bases and J by 5 bases, with 12 bases of the junction left unmatched. The CDR3 sequence is CASVGGTGRLYGYTF. The DNA of the CDR3 is TGTGCCAGTGTCGGCGGGACAGGGCGTCTATATGGCTACACCTTC.

J is TRBJ1-5 and V is TRBV6-2 or TRBV6-3; D gene unclear. With 2 bases removed from V and 3 bases from J, the gap between germline ends came to 11 bases. Looked up from germline, CDR1 is MNHEY and CDR2 is SVGEGT. This CDR3 is built from 15 residues. The CDR3 protein is CASSYLRGSNQPQHF. CDR3 coding DNA: TGTGCCAGCAGTTACCTCCGAGGGTCCAATCAGCCCCAGCATTTT.

The genes are TRBV30 and TRBJ1-1; 11 nucleotides line up with TRBD1. Looked up from germline, CDR1 is GTSNPN and CDR2 is SVGIG (reference sequence). The length of the CDR3 is 15 residues. V gave up 4 bases and J gave up 6 bases; unmatched junction bases: 10. CDR3 DNA sequence: TGTGCCTGGAACAACCGGGACAGGGGGAAATCTGAAGCTTTCTTT. Translating gives CAWNNRDRGKSEAFF.

This clonotype was detected only a few times. This chain links TRBV20-1 with TRBJ1-1, with no clear D. This CDR3 is built from 15 residues. Germline V lookup: CDR1 DFQATT, CDR2 SNEGSKA (reference sequence). Trimming left V 1 base short and J 1 base short, with 13 bases between. The CDR3, as DNA: TGCAGTGCTAGAGGGGCCCCTGATACGAACACTGAAGCTTTCTTT. Encoded protein: CSARGAPDTNTEAFF.

The chain links TRBV20-1 to TRBJ2-1; D is unclear. Between the trimmed V and J ends, which lost 6 bases and 7 bases, there was a span of 10 bases. The CDR3 is 11 amino acids. Germline CDR1 DFQATT, CDR2 SNEGSKA (reference sequence). Written as DNA, the CDR3 is TGCAGTGCCGCCCACGGGAATGAGCAGTTCTTC. Translation gives CSAAHGNEQFF.

V is TRBV7-6 and J is TRBJ2-2; 11 nucleotides align to TRBD2. With 5 bases clipped from V and 2 bases from J, the junction kept 1 base outside the gene matches. The V gene's germline CDR1 is SGHVS and CDR2 FNYEAQ. The CDR3 contains 15 residues. The CDR3 sequence is CASSTSGGNTGELFF. The DNA for the CDR3 is TGTGCCAGCAGCACTAGCGGGGGAAACACCGGGGAGCTGTTTTTT.

V is TRBV14 and J is TRBJ1-1; D might be TRBD1 (6 bases). The V gene's germline CDR1 is SGHDN and CDR2 FVKESK. Trimming left V 1 base short and J 0 bases short, with 6 bases between. The CDR3 extends over 14 amino acids. The CDR3 nucleotides read TGTGCCAGCAGCCAAGGACAGGTGAACACTGAAGCTTTCTTT. Its translation is CASSQGQVNTEAFF.

The chain combines TRBV7-8 with TRBJ1-2; D possibly corresponds to TRBD1 (6 bases). The CDR3 consists of 13 residues. Germline-derived CDR1 and CDR2 are SGHVS and FQNEAQ. V shed 5 bases and J shed 8 bases, with 15 bases lying between them. The CDR3 sequence: CASSNTGSVGYTF. CDR3 bases: TGTGCCAGCAGCAATACAGGGAGCGTCGGCTACACCTTC.

This chain connects TRBV7-9 to TRBJ1-2, with TRBD1 identical over 8 bases. CDR3 length equals 16 residues. Germline V gene data show CDR1 as SEHNR and CDR2 as FQNEAQ (reference sequence). J gave up 6 bases and V 5 bases, and 14 bases lay outside the gene matches. The CDR3 sequence: CASSPQNRGQGHGYTF. The CDR3 DNA reads TGTGCCAGCAGCCCTCAAAACCGCGGACAGGGACATGGCTACACCTTC.

The rearrangement joins TRBV12-3 or TRBV12-4 to TRBJ2-7; D is possibly TRBD1 (5 bases). V was clipped by 6 bases and J by 5 bases, with 11 bases between them. This CDR3 spans 12 amino acids. The CDR3 protein is CASRALGDEQYF. CDR3 DNA sequence: TGTGCCAGCAGGGCCCTAGGGGACGAGCAGTACTTC.

There are a few counts of this clonotype. The chain is built from TRBV10-3 and TRBJ2-1; 8 bases line up with TRBD2. The CDR3 spans 13 residues. In germline, CDR1 is ENHRY, CDR2 SYGVKD. V lost 11 bases to trimming and J lost 9 bases; unmatched junction nucleotides: 12. CDR3 in amino acids: CAVTGGLSSEQFF. CDR3 DNA: TGTGCCGTCACGGGGGGGCTATCATCTGAGCAGTTCTTC.

This clonotype was detected only a few times. V and J are TRBV27 and TRBJ2-2; a weak D match, TRBD2 (5 bases). Trimming removed 7 bases from V and 8 bases from J, with 14 bases in between. The CDR3 totals 13 residues. In germline, CDR1 is MNHEY, CDR2 SMNVEV (reference sequence). The CDR3 DNA sequence: TGTGCCAGCACCCCCCGGGGTTCAGGGGAGCTGTTTTTT. It yields the protein CASTPRGSGELFF.

By share, this clonotype ranks as medium-sized (0.01 to 0.1%). The V call is TRBV20-1, the J call TRBJ1-4, with TRBD1 as a possible D gene (6 bases). Trimming shortened V by 5 bases and J by 1 base, and 8 bases separated the two germline ends. CDR1 is DFQATT and CDR2 is SNEGSKA in the germline V gene (reference sequence). CDR3 length equals 13 residues. The CDR3 sequence is CSAQGRTNEKLFF. In DNA form, the CDR3 reads TGCAGTGCTCAGGGGAGAACTAATGAAAAACTGTTTTTT.

This clonotype turned up a few times. The chain uses TRBV27 and TRBJ2-2, with TRBD2 identical over 7 bases. The CDR3 sequence is 16 residues long. Losses at the gene ends were 0 bases for V and 1 base for J; bases not matched to a gene: 2. Germline-derived CDR1 and CDR2 are MNHEY and SMNVEV (reference sequence). The CDR3 protein is CASSLSTGGNTGELFF. Written as DNA, the CDR3 is TGTGCCAGCAGTTTATCAACGGGGGGGAACACCGGGGAGCTGTTTTTT.

Comments on this clonotype: The CDR3 carries no conserved terminal phenylalanine or tryptophan, so it likely arises from a read error. The CDR3 region is CASIGVMNTEAFL. The CDR3 bases are TGTGCCAGCATCGGGGTTATGAACACTGAAGCTTTCTTA. The chain recombines TRBV27 with TRBJ1-1; D unresolved. Germline V gene data show CDR1 as MNHEY and CDR2 as SMNVEV (reference sequence). The CDR3 consists of 13 residues. V was clipped by 7 bases and J by 0 bases, with 9 bases between them.

The rearrangement links TRBV4-2 to TRBJ1-1, with D hard to call. CDR1 and CDR2 (germline): LGHNA, YNFKEQ. Trimming removed 0 bases at V and 1 base at J, with 15 bases between. This CDR3 is 17 amino acids long. CDR3 DNA: TGTGCCAGCAGCCAAGACTCAGGAGGTGGTGGGAACACTGAAGCTTTCTTT. Its protein is CASSQDSGGGGNTEAFF.

The rearrangement joins TRBV27 to TRBJ1-6, with 8 bases lining up with TRBD1. The CDR3 runs 15 residues. Per the germline V gene, CDR1 is MNHEY and CDR2 is SMNVEV (reference sequence). Trimming took 2 bases from V and 7 from J; bases not matched to a gene: 4. In nucleotides, the CDR3 is TGTGCCAGCAGTTTAAGACAGGGGCTCAATTCACCCCTCCACTTT. This codes for CASSLRQGLNSPLHF.

There are a few counts of this clonotype. The chain recombines TRBV7-2 with TRBJ2-1; 11 bases match TRBD2. V gave up 4 bases and J gave up 4 bases; unmatched junction bases: 6. The CDR3 loop spans 16 amino acids. The germline V gene encodes CDR1 SGHTA and CDR2 FQGNSA. CDR3 nucleotides: TGTGCCAGCAGCTCCTCTAGCGGGGGGTCTTACAATGAGCAGTTCTTC. Protein product: CASSSSSGGSYNEQFF.

V usage is TRBV20-1 and J usage is TRBJ2-1; weak D call: TRBD2 (6 bases). The CDR3 runs 16 residues. V was shortened by 1 base and J by 8 bases, with 21 bases between the two germline ends. CDR1 is DFQATT, CDR2 SNEGSKA, per germline (reference sequence). CDR3 bases: TGCAGTGCTAGAGGATTGGGACTCCTACAGGTCGATGAGCAGTTCTTC. Translating gives CSARGLGLLQVDEQFF.

The genes are TRBV7-9 and TRBJ2-5, with 9 positions matching TRBD1. The CDR3 loop spans 14 amino acids. The germline CDR1 and CDR2 sequences are SEHNR and FQNEAQ (reference sequence). V lost 5 bases and J lost 5; bases outside the gene matches: 6. CDR3 loop: CASSKDRGGETQYF. CDR3 in DNA: TGTGCCAGCAGCAAGGACAGGGGAGGCGAGACCCAGTACTTC.

This clonotype has only a few counts. The gene calls are TRBV7-2 and TRBJ2-7, with D perhaps matching TRBD2 (6 bases). V dropped 3 bases and J dropped 2 bases, with 14 bases sitting between them. The CDR3 totals 15 residues. CDR1 is SGHTA, CDR2 FQGNSA, per germline. CDR3 DNA sequence: TGTGCCAGCAGCTTTCGAGGGACTGGGCCCTACGAGCAGTACTTC. This sequence encodes CASSFRGTGPYEQYF. The complete variable domain, with remaining parts taken from reference TRBV7-2 and TRBJ2-7, reads GAGVSQSPSNKVTEKGKDVELRCDPISGHTALYWYRQSLGQGLEFLIYFQGNSAPDKSGLPSDRFSAERTGGSVSTLTIQRTQQEDSAVYLCASSFRGTGPYEQYFGPGTRLTVT.

This clonotype showed up just a few times. The chain is built from TRBV7-2 and TRBJ1-2; 9 bases are shared with TRBD1. Germline loops: CDR1 SGHTA, CDR2 FQGNSA. This CDR3 has 15 residues. The V segment lost 1 base and the J segment 6 bases; nucleotides outside the gene matches: 6. As DNA, the CDR3 is TGTGCCAGCAGCTTAGATAACAGGGGGCAGAATGGCTACACCTTC. Its translation: CASSLDNRGQNGYTF.

V and J are TRBV20-1 and TRBJ2-1; 12 bases align to TRBD2. The CDR3 extends over 16 amino acids. The trim removed 0 bases at V and 4 bases at J, leaving 4 bases unmatched. Germline V gene sequence: CDR1 DFQATT, CDR2 SNEGSKA (reference sequence). As DNA, the CDR3 is TGCAGTGCTAGAGAGTCGACTAGCGGGGGTTACAATGAGCAGTTCTTC. Translation: CSARESTSGGYNEQFF.

This clonotype was seen only a few times. The V and J genes are TRBV20-1 and TRBJ2-1; D not certain. CDR3 size: 11 residues. Germline CDR1 DFQATT, CDR2 SNEGSKA (reference sequence). Trimming stripped 6 bases from V and 9 bases from J, with 12 bases between. The CDR3 loop is CSAYTLGEQFF. The CDR3 region has the DNA TGCAGTGCCTATACCCTGGGTGAGCAGTTCTTC.